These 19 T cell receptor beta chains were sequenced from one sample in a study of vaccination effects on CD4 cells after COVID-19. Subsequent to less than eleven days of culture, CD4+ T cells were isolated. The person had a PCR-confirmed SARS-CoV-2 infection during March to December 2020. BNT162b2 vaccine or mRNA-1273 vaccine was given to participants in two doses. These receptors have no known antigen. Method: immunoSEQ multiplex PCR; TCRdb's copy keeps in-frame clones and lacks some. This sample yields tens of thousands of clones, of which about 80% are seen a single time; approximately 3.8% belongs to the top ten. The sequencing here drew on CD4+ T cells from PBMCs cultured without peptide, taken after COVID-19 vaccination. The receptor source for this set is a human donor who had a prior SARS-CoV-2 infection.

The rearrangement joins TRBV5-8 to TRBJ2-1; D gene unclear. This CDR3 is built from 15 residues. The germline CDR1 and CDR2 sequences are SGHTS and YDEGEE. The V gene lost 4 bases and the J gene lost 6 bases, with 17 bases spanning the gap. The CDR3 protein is CASSPYLDPLNEQFF. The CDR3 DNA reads TGTGCCAGCAGCCCCTATCTAGACCCACTCAATGAGCAGTTCTTC.

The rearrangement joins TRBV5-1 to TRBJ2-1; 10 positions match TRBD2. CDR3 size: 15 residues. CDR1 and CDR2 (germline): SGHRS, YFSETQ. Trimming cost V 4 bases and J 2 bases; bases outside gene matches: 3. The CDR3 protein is CASSLSGGPYNEQFF. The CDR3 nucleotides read TGCGCCAGCAGCCTTAGCGGGGGGCCCTACAATGAGCAGTTCTTC.

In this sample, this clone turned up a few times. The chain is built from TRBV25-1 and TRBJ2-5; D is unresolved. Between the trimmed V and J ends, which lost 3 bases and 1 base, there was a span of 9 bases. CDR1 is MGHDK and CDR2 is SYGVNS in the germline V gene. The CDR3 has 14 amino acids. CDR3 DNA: TGTGCCAGCAGTGACAGGTTGGCCCAAGAGACCCAGTACTTC. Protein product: CASSDRLAQETQYF.

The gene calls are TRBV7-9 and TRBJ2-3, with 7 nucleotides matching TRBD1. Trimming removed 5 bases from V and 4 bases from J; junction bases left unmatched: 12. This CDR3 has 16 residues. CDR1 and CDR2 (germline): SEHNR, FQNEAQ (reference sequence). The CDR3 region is CASSRPQGVGSDTQYF. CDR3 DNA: TGTGCCAGCAGCCGCCCCCAGGGGGTAGGGTCAGATACGCAGTATTTT.

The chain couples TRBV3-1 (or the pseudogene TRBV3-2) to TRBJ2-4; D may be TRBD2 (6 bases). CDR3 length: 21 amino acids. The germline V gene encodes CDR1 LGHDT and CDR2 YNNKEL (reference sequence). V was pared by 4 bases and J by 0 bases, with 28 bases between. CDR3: CASSPTYSGRSRPVAKNIQYF. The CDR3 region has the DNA TGTGCCAGCAGCCCGACCTATTCCGGGAGATCCAGACCGGTAGCCAAAAACATTCAGTACTTC.

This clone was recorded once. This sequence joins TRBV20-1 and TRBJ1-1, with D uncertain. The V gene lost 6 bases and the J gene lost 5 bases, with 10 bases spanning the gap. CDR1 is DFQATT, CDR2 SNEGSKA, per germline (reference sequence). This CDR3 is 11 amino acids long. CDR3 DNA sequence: TGCAGTGCAGGAAAGGCTACTGAAGCTTTCTTT. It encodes CSAGKATEAFF.

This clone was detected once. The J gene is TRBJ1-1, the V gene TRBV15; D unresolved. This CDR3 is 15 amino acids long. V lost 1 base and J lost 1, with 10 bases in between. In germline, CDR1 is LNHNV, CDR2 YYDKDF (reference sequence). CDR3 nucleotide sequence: TGTGCCACCAGCAGAGTTCCGGGAGAGAACACTGAAGCTTTCTTT. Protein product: CATSRVPGENTEAFF.

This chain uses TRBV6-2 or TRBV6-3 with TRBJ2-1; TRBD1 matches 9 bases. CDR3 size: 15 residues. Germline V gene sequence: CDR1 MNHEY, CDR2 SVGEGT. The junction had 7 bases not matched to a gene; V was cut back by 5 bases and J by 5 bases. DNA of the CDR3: TGTGCCAGCAGTCTACCGGGACAGGGCCACAATGAGCAGTTCTTC. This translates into CASSLPGQGHNEQFF.

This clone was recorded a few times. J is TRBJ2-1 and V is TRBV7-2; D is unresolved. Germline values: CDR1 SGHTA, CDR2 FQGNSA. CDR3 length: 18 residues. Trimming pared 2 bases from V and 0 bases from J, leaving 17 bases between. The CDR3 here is CASSLMIARKISYNEQFF. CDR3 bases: TGTGCCAGCAGCTTAATGATAGCCCGGAAAATCTCCTACAATGAGCAGTTCTTC.

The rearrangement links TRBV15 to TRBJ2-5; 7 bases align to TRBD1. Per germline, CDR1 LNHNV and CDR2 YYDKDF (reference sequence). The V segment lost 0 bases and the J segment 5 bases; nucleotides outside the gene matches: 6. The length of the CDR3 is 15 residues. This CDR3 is CATSRESTGWETQYF. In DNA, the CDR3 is TGTGCCACCAGCAGAGAATCGACAGGGTGGGAGACCCAGTACTTC.

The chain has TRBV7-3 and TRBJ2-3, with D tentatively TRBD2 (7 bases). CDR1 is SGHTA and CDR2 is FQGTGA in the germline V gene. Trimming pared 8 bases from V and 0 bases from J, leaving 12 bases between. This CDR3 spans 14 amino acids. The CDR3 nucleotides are TGTGCCAGCGGGGGAGGGGGAAGCACAGATACGCAGTATTTT. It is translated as CASGGGGSTDTQYF.

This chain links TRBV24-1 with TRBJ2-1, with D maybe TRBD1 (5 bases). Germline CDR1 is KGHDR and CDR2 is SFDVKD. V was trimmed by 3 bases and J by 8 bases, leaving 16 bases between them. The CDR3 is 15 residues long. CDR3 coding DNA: TGTGCCACCAGTGATCCAGGGTCGTCTTTGGATGAGCAGTTCTTC. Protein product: CATSDPGSSLDEQFF.

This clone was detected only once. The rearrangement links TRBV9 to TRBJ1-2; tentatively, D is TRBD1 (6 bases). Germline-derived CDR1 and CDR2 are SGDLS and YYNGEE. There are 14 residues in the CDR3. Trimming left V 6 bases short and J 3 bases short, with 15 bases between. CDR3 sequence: CASNRDTNDYGYTF. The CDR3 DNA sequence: TGTGCCAGCAATCGGGACACCAACGACTATGGCTACACCTTC.

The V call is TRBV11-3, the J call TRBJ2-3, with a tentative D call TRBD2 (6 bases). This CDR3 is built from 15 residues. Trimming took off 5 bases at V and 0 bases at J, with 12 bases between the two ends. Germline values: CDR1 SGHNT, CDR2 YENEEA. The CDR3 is CASSPGLPSTDTQYF. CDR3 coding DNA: TGTGCCAGCAGCCCGGGACTCCCGAGCACAGATACGCAGTATTTT.

Here the CDR3 reads CASSPCEKLFF. The CDR3 DNA follows: TGTGCCAGCAGCCCTTGTGAAAAACTGTTTTTT. The chain recombines TRBV5-4 with TRBJ1-4; D not resolved. V lost 4 bases and J 7 bases, leaving 5 bases between the germline ends. The CDR3 is made up of 11 amino acids. Germline-derived CDR1 and CDR2 are SGHNT and YYREEE (reference sequence).

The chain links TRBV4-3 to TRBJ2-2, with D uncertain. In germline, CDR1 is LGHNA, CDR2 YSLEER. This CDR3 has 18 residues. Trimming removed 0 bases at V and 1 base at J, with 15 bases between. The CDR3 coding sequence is TGCGCCAGCAGCCAAGAAACGACGAGGACCTTGAACACCGGGGAGCTGTTTTTT. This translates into CASSQETTRTLNTGELFF.

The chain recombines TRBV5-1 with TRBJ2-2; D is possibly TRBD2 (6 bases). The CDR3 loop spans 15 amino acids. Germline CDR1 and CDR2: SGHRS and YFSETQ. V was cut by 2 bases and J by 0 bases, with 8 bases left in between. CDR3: CASSFGGPNTGELFF. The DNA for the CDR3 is TGCGCCAGCAGCTTTGGAGGGCCGAACACCGGGGAGCTGTTTTTT. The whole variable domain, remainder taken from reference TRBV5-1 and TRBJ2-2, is KAGVTQTPRYLIKTRGQQVTLSCSPISGHRSVSWYQQTPGQGLQFLFEYFSETQRNKGNFPGRFSGRQFSNSRSEMNVSTLELGDSALYLCASSFGGPNTGELFFGEGSRLTVL.

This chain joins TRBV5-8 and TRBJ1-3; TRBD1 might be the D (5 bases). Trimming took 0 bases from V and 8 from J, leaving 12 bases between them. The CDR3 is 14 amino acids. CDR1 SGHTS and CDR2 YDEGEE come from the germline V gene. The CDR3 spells CASSLAQSGHTIYF. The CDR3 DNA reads TGTGCCAGCAGCTTGGCCCAGTCGGGACACACCATATATTTT.

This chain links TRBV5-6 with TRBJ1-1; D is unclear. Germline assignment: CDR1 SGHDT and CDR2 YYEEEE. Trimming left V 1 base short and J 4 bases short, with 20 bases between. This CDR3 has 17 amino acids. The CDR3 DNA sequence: TGTGCCAGCAGCTTGAACCCCCGACTCAGGTGGGGCACTGAAGCTTTCTTT. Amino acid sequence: CASSLNPRLRWGTEAFF.